Following are 9 T cell receptor beta chains from one sample sequenced in a study of cytomegalovirus exposure and HLA in healthy donors. The study ran its PCR with 60 Vbeta and 13 Jbeta primers. Using immunoSEQ multiplex PCR, the repertoire was profiled, and TCRdb retains in-frame clones only, with some absent. The top ten hold 1.5% to 2% of the sample, which has 150,000 to 200,000 clones, 76% seen once. The sequenced sample consisted of PBMCs. These receptors were collected from a man between 18 and 35 years old in good health and CMV-seronegative.

The CDR3 DNA is TGTGCCAGCAGCACCGTCGGGCATGAGGGTAGGCGCACCCTCCACTTT. Its translation: CASSTVGHEGRRTLHF. V and J are TRBV5-5 and TRBJ1-6, with no clear D. V lost 4 bases and J lost 14, with 25 bases in between. The germline gives CDR1 SGHKS, CDR2 YYEKEE (reference sequence). The CDR3 spans 16 residues.

This clone was seen only a few times. The V gene is TRBV10-3, the J gene TRBJ1-1; 8 bases map to TRBD1. V shed 5 bases, J shed 12 bases, and the junction held 14 bases outside the gene matches. The CDR3 sequence is 14 residues long. The V gene's germline CDR1 is ENHRY and CDR2 SYGVKD. In DNA, the CDR3 is TGTGCCATCAGTTTTTCTCCTCAGACAGGGGAAACTTTCTTT. This gives the protein CAISFSPQTGETFF.

V is TRBV28 and J is TRBJ1-4; perhaps TRBD1 as D (5 bases). CDR3 length: 16 residues. The germline V and J ends were trimmed by 3 bases and 1 base, with 12 bases remaining between them. Germline V CDR1 and CDR2: MDHEN, SYDVKM. The CDR3 coding sequence is TGTGCCAGCAGTTTTAGGGGCGTACTAACTAATGAAAAACTGTTTTTT. This gives the protein CASSFRGVLTNEKLFF.

The V gene is TRBV25-1, the J gene TRBJ1-1; D unclear. The V gene lost 3 bases and the J gene lost 10 bases, with 15 bases spanning the gap. Germline CDR1 is MGHDK and CDR2 is SYGVNS. The CDR3 runs to 13 residues. CDR3 amino acids: CASSDPPGKGAFF. CDR3 nucleotides: TGTGCCAGCAGTGACCCTCCGGGGAAAGGAGCTTTCTTT.

The rearrangement uses TRBV6-1 and TRBJ1-5; no clear D gene. There are 14 residues in the CDR3. From germline, CDR1 is MNHNS and CDR2 SASEGT. V lost 5 bases to trimming and J lost 0 bases, with 8 bases between them. The chain's CDR3 is CASSSTHSNQPQHF. For the CDR3, the DNA is TGTGCCAGCAGTTCCACACATAGCAATCAGCCCCAGCATTTT.

The chain couples TRBV6-6 to TRBJ1-5; 9 nucleotides match TRBD1. Germline CDR1 is MNHNY and CDR2 is SVGAGI (reference sequence). The CDR3 is made up of 16 amino acids. Trimming at V came to 4 bases and at J to 1 base, leaving 5 bases not matched to a gene. The CDR3 sequence: CASSSRTGASNQPQHF. The CDR3 DNA reads as TGTGCCAGCAGTTCCCGGACAGGGGCCAGCAATCAGCCCCAGCATTTT.

V usage is TRBV6-5 and J usage is TRBJ1-1; 7 nucleotides agree with TRBD1. CDR1 and CDR2 (germline): MNHEY, SVGAGI. The CDR3 is made up of 15 amino acids. V gave up 7 bases and J gave up 0 bases; unmatched junction bases: 8. The CDR3 protein is CASTRATGVNTEAFF. The CDR3 region has the DNA TGTGCCAGCACCCGAGCAACAGGGGTGAACACTGAAGCTTTCTTT.

This chain joins TRBV19 and TRBJ1-1; the match to TRBD1 covers 7 bases. J lost 3 bases, V lost 9 bases, and 10 bases had no gene match. The germline V gene encodes CDR1 LNHDA and CDR2 SQIVND (reference sequence). The CDR3 consists of 14 residues. DNA for the CDR3: TGTGCCAGCAAGCTTCAGGGGGTTCACACTGAAGCTTTCTTT. It yields the protein CASKLQGVHTEAFF.

V is TRBV7-2 and J is TRBJ2-1, with D possibly TRBD2 on 6 matching bases. Germline V lookup: CDR1 SGHTA, CDR2 FQGNSA. This CDR3 has 14 amino acids. Trimming took off 2 bases at V and 6 bases at J, with 11 bases between the two ends. The CDR3 loop is CASSLQEGRNEQFF. DNA for the CDR3: TGTGCCAGCAGCTTACAGGAGGGCCGCAATGAGCAGTTCTTC.